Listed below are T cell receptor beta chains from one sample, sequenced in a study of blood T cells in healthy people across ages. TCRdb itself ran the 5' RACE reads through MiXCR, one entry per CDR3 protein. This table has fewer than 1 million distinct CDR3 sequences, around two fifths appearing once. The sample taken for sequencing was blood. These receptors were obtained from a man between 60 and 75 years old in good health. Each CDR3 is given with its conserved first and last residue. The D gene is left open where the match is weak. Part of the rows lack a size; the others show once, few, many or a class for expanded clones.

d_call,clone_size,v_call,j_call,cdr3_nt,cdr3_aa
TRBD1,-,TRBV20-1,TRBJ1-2,TGCAGTGCCGACGGGACAGGGGTGGAATCCGGCTACACCTTC,CSADGTGVESGYTF
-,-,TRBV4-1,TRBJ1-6,TGCGCCAGCAGCCAAGATTTTGCCCAGGGTTTAGGAGGTTCACCCCTCCACTTT,CASSQDFAQGLGGSPLHF
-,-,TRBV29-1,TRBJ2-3,TGCTGCGTTGAAGGGCAGACAACAGATACGCAGTATTTT,CCVEGQTTDTQYF
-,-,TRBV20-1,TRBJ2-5,TGCAGTGCTAGAGATCTCATGGGATCGGTGGAGACCCAGTACTTC,CSARDLMGSVETQYF
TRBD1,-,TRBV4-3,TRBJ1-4,TGCGCCAGCAGCCAAGGGACAGGCCCGGAAAAACTGTTTTTT,CASSQGTGPEKLFF
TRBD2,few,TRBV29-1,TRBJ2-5,TGCAGCGTTGAAGGGACTAGTGGGGAGACCCAGTACTTC,CSVEGTSGETQYF
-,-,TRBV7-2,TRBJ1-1,TGTGCCAGCAGGTCGGGGGGGGACACTGAAGCTTTCTTT,CASRSGGDTEAFF
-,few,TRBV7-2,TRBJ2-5,TGTGCCAGCAGCTTAGAGGCGCTAGCTGGAGAGACCCAGTACTTC,CASSLEALAGETQYF
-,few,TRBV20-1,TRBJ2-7,TGCAGTGCTGCACAGGGCTACGAGCAGTACTTC,CSAAQGYEQYF
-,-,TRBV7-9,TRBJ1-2,TGTGCCAGCAGCTCCAGACAGCTTTCTCATGGCTACACCTTC,CASSSRQLSHGYTF
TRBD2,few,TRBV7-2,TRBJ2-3,TGTGCCAGCAGCTTAGCAGCGACTAGCGGGGTCACAGATACGCAGTATTTT,CASSLAATSGVTDTQYF
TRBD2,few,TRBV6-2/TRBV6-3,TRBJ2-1,TGTGCCAGCAAAAGGGTCGGACTAGCGGGTCCTCGATTAATCGCCTACAATGAGCAGTTCTTC,CASKRVGLAGPRLIAYNEQFF
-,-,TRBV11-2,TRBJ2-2,TGTGCCAGCAAAACACAGGGGAACACCGGGGAGCTGTTTTTT,CASKTQGNTGELFF
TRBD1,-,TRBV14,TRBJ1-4,TGTGCCAGCAGCCAGGACAGGGTTAATGAAAAACTGTTTTTT,CASSQDRVNEKLFF
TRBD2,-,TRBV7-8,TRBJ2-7,TGTGCCAGCAGCCCTGGGGGGGTCCTCTCCTACGAGCAGTACTTC,CASSPGGVLSYEQYF
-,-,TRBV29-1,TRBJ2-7,TGCAGCGTTGCCCTAGCCGGCTACGAGCAGTACTTC,CSVALAGYEQYF
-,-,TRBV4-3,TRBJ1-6,TGCGCCAGCAGCCCAGGGCCGCTCTCCTATAATTCACCCCTCCACTTT,CASSPGPLSYNSPLHF
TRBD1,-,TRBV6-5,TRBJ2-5,TGTGCCAGCAGACGACAGGGGAACAATGAGCAGTACTTC,CASRRQGNNEQYF
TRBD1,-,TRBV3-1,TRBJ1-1,TGTGCCAGCAGAGCAAGGGGGCTAGGTACTGAAGCTTTCTTT,CASRARGLGTEAFF
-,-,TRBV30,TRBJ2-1,TGTGCCTGGAGCGTTTTTTCCGGGGGAAATGAGCAGTTCTTC,CAWSVFSGGNEQFF
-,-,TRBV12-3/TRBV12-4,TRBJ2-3,TGTGCCAGCAGAACTAGAGTAAGCACAGATGCGCAGTATTTT,CASRTRVSTDAQYF
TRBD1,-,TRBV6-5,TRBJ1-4,TGTGCCAGCAGGACAGGGTGGGGTGAAAAGCTGTTTTTT,CASRTGWGEKLFF
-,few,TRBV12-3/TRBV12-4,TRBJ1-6,TGTGCCAGCAGTTTACTAGGGTCGAATTCACCCCTCCACTTT,CASSLLGSNSPLHF
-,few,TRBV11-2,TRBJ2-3,TGTGCCAGCAGCTTTGCGCTAAGCACAGATACGCAGTATTTT,CASSFALSTDTQYF
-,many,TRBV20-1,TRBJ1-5,TGCAGTGCTAGGTCGGACAGAAACAATCAGCCCCAGCATTTT,CSARSDRNNQPQHF
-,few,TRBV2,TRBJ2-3,TGTGCCAGCAGTCAACTAAGGGATACGCAGTATTTT,CASSQLRDTQYF
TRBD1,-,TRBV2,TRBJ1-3,TGTGCCAGCGTTGCCGGGACAGGGATTGGAAACACCATATATTTT,CASVAGTGIGNTIYF
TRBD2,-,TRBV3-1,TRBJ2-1,TGTGCCAGCAGCCCAACCGGGAGGGAGCAGTTCTTC,CASSPTGREQFF
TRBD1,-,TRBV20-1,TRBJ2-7,TGCAGTGCTAGAATTGGGGACAGAAACTACGAGCAGTACTTC,CSARIGDRNYEQYF